The present T cell receptor beta chain was sequenced within a study of blood T cells in healthy people across ages. Using a J-beta primer mix together with a sample-barcoded 5' primer, a second PCR was run for about 6 to 11 cycles. TCRdb reprocessed the 5' RACE reads via MiXCR and lists one record per CDR3 protein. The table records about 580,000 distinct CDR3 sequences, around half of them present only once. This clonotype was counted between two and nine times. Per sample, extraction of total RNA gave at least 6 micrograms in every case. The V and J ends lost 5 bases and 0 bases, in that order; junction bases with no gene match: 7. CDR3 size: 16 residues. Germline V lookup: CDR1 SEHNR, CDR2 FQNEAQ (reference sequence).

This rearrangement joins TRBV7-9 to TRBJ2-7; 10 bases are shared with TRBD1. This clonotype was sampled from an elderly man in good health. Sequencing input: blood. This CDR3 is CASSTRDRGNSYEQYF. The CDR3 DNA follows: TGTGCCAGCAGCACACGGGACAGGGGAAACTCCTACGAGCAGTACTTC.